The source of this T cell receptor (beta chain) is a study of PD-L1 blockade in urothelial cancer. Whole-study context: Treatment start was followed by blood analysis at 3 weeks (second dose) and again at 6 weeks. The median number of T cells present in blood samples was about 140,000. Findings of the study overall: Blood TCR clonality below the median before treatment was a predictor of better survival.

Patient sample counts ranged from 1 to 8, pretreatment and on-treatment. TCRdb keeps only in-frame clones here, not all; method: immunoSEQ multiplex PCR. The sample lists around 32,000 clones; about 90% were seen once. Germline V lookup: CDR1 SGHTA, CDR2 FQGNSA. V shed 2 bases and J 0 bases; nucleotides not matched to a gene: 13. This CDR3 has 19 amino acids. This clone occurred a few times. The antigen is undetermined. The source material was PBMCs, sampled around atezolizumab (anti-PD-L1) treatment. This clonotype originated in a man between 45 and 60 years old with urothelial cancer. This chain uses TRBV7-2 with TRBJ2-7; 10 nucleotides align to TRBD2. As DNA, the CDR3 is TGTGCCAGCAGCTTAAGAGGTCTAGCGGGAGATCGGAGCTCCTACGAGCAGTACTTC. It encodes CASSLRGLAGDRSSYEQYF.